This record looks at one T cell receptor beta chain sequence and its context. Antigen: not known. Sequence at one end of the junction differs from germline and may be a read error. Some clones are missing from TCRdb's copy, which holds only in-frame ones; the method was immunoSEQ multiplex PCR. The table records 120,000 or so clones, roughly 90% of them present only once. The data were taken from a study of cytomegalovirus exposure and HLA in healthy donors. Findings of the study overall: The investigators catalogued 150 to 200 TCR beta chains as cytomegalovirus-associated. Among TCR sequences, most were rare, though some public TCRs appeared in many donors. With high specificity and sensitivity, the classifier reportedly diagnosed cytomegalovirus status. Specific recognition of CMV antigens was confirmed in vitro for a few chains (all CMV-associated).

The CDR3 covers 15 residues. Germline V CDR1 and CDR2: SSHAT, FNYEAQ (reference sequence). This chain joins TRBV7-7 and TRBJ2-3; 9 bases fit TRBD1. Sequenced: PBMCs. The clonotype was recovered from a woman younger than 30 in good health and CMV-seronegative. The CDR3 region is CASSLGDRDTDTQYF. In DNA, the CDR3 is TGTGCTAGCAGCTTAGGGGACAGGGACACAGATACGCAGTATTTT.